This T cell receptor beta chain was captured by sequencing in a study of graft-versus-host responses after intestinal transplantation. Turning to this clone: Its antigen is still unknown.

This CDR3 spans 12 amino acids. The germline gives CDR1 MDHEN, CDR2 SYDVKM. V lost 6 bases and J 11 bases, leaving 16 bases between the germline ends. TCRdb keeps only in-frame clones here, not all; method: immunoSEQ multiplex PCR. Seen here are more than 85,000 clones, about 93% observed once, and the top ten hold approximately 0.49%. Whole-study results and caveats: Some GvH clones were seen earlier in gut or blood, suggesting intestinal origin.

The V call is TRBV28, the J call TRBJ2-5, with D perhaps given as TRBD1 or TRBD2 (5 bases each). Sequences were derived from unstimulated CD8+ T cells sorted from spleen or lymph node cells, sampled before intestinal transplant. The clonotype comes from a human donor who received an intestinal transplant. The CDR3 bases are TGTGCCAGCAGCTCCAGGGTGGGGGAGCAGTACTTC. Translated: CASSSRVGEQYF.